This TCR beta chain was obtained from a study of blood T cells in healthy people across ages. This clonotype was counted only a few times. V was cut by 7 bases and J by 4 bases, with 19 bases left in between. The CDR3 loop spans 14 amino acids. Germline lookup yields CDR1 SQVTM and CDR2 ANQGSEA. Primers used in a second PCR of roughly 6 to 11 cycles were a sample-barcoded 5' primer and a J-beta primer mix. TCRdb recomputed calls from the 5' RACE reads with MiXCR, one row per CDR3 protein. The sample yields 500,000 to 650,000 distinct CDR3 sequences, around 27% seen once. There were at least 5 micrograms of total RNA extracted from every sample. These sequences were also reported in another study, on T cells of mothers and their children. That source adds: Amplification in the second PCR used the M1S primer, which added sample barcodes and 2-4 random nucleotides.

Sequencing was carried out using blood. The V gene is TRBV29-1, the J gene TRBJ1-2, with a weak D call TRBD1 (5 bases). This receptor was identified in a boy aged 2 to 10 in good health. CDR3 DNA: TGCAGCGCTGTAGGGGCCATCGGTTCCTATGGCTACACCTTC. Protein product: CSAVGAIGSYGYTF.